This record concerns one T cell receptor (beta chain) sequence. Its antigen is unknown. This record comes from a study of shared clonotypes between healthy human individuals. General observations from the study: Donor scarcity curtailed the genetic and exposure-history diversity represented herein.

The CDR3 contains 13 residues. The germline V and J ends were trimmed by 0 bases and 6 bases, with 9 bases remaining between them. Germline V CDR1 and CDR2: SGHTA, FQGTGA. Assay: immunoSEQ multiplex PCR; the TCRdb copy retains only in-frame clones and omits some. Seen here are about 480,000 clones, 79% observed once, and the top ten hold under 15%. The sequenced material came from PBMCs. J is TRBJ2-7 and V is TRBV7-3; perhaps TRBD1 as D (7 bases). The TCR comes from a woman aged 40 to 49 in good health. Some clones in this sample may be carry-over from other donors' samples. CDR3 amino acids: CASSLTQGGEQYF. Here the CDR3 DNA reads TGTGCCAGCAGCTTAACCCAGGGGGGCGAGCAGTACTTC.